This is a list of T cell receptor beta chains from one sample in a study of blood T cell repertoires in COVID-19. Sequenced by immunoSEQ multiplex PCR; TCRdb stores in-frame clones only, minus some. Here the sample spans 200,000 to 250,000 clones, 85% being singletons. Sequencing was carried out using peripheral blood. The receptors shown here come from a man over 45 who had recovered from COVID-19. The CDR3 runs from the conserved cysteine through the conserved F or W. The D gene is left open where the match is weak. A clone size is listed for some rows: how often the clone was seen (once, few, many), or a class if it is expanded.

>TRBJ1-5|TRBV30|NA|TRBD1
TGTGCCTGGGACAGGGGAGACAATCAGCCCCAGCATTTT
CAWDRGDNQPQHF
>TRBJ2-7|TRBV10-3|NA|TRBD2
TGTGCCATCAGTGACCGGACTAGTTCCTACGAGCAGTACTTC
CAISDRTSSYEQYF
>TRBJ2-2|TRBV3-1/TRBV3-2|once|TRBD2
TGTGCCAGCAGCCAAGGAACCCTACTAGCGGGAGGGCCCGGGGAGCTGTTTTTT
CASSQGTLLAGGPGELFF
>TRBJ1-1|TRBV3-1/TRBV3-2|NA|NA
TGTGCCAGCAGTCGCGGCGGAGGAGCTTTCTTT
CASSRGGGAFF
>TRBJ1-1|TRBV28|NA|NA
TGTGCCAGCAGTTTATACTTTGAAGCTTTCTTT
CASSLYFEAFF
>TRBJ1-6|TRBV27|NA|NA
TGTGCCAGCAGTTTCACGAGCTCCTATAATTCACCCCTCCACTTT
CASSFTSSYNSPLHF
>TRBJ1-4|TRBV15|NA|NA
TGTGCCACCAGCAGAGACAGGGGTAATGAAAAACTGTTTTTT
CATSRDRGNEKLFF
>TRBJ2-1|TRBV7-6|once|TRBD1
TGTGCCAGCAGCTTCGCACCCGGGACAGGGGTTAGCGAGCAGTTCTTC
CASSFAPGTGVSEQFF
>TRBJ1-5|TRBV20-1|NA|NA
TGCAGTGCTAGTTGGAGACAGAGCGATCAGCCCCAGCATTTT
CSASWRQSDQPQHF
>TRBJ2-7|TRBV29-1|NA|TRBD2
TGCAGCGTAGGAGGGACTAGCGGGGGACAGGAAGGTTACGAGCAGTACTTC
CSVGGTSGGQEGYEQYF
>TRBJ2-3|TRBV5-6|NA|TRBD2
TGTGCCAGCAGCTTGCTAGGACTAGACACAGATACGCAGTATTTT
CASSLLGLDTDTQYF
>TRBJ1-4|TRBV28|NA|NA
TGTGCCAGCAGAGAGGGGGGGGCTAATGAAAAACTGTTTTTT
CASREGGANEKLFF
>TRBJ1-4|TRBV28|NA|NA
TGTGCCAGCAGTTTAACCGGGGGGGGCGATGAAAAACTGTTTTTT
CASSLTGGGDEKLFF
>TRBJ2-3|TRBV6-5|NA|NA
TGTGCCAGCAACTTCGGACTAAGCACAGATACGCAGTATTTT
CASNFGLSTDTQYF
>TRBJ1-2|TRBV30|NA|TRBD1
TGTGCCTGGAGTCCCGGGACAGGTCGGGGCTACACCTTC
CAWSPGTGRGYTF
>TRBJ2-3|TRBV7-2|NA|NA
TGTGCCAGCACCGCTCAGGTCACAGATACGCAGTATTTT
CASTAQVTDTQYF
>TRBJ2-1|TRBV27|NA|TRBD2
TGTGCCAGCAGTTCCGGTAGCGGGCCGTACAATGAGCAGTTCTTC
CASSSGSGPYNEQFF
>TRBJ1-1|TRBV6-5|NA|TRBD1
TGTGCCAGCAGTTACTCGAGGCAGGGGGTGACTGAAGCTTTCTTT
CASSYSRQGVTEAFF
>TRBJ1-2|TRBV9|NA|TRBD1
TGTGCCAGCAGCTTGACAGGGGGCCTTTCCGGCTACACCTTC
CASSLTGGLSGYTF
>TRBJ2-1|TRBV4-2|NA|NA
TGTGCCAGCAGCCCACCCGGAGGGAGCTCCTACAATGAGCAGTTCTTC
CASSPPGGSSYNEQFF
>TRBJ2-7|TRBV6-6|once|TRBD2
TGTGCCAGCAGTGATAGCGGGAGAGGCGACGAGCAGTACTTC
CASSDSGRGDEQYF
>TRBJ1-1|TRBV2|NA|TRBD1
TGTGCCAGCAGTAATCCGGGACAGGCCATCAATGAAGCTTTCTTT
CASSNPGQAINEAFF
>TRBJ2-7|TRBV28|NA|TRBD2
TGTGCCAGCAGTTTACTAGCGGGGGGGTACGAGCAGTACTTC
CASSLLAGGYEQYF
>TRBJ1-2|TRBV28|NA|NA
TGTGCCAGCAGCCTCTGGGGGGTAGCTAACTATGGCTACACCTTC
CASSLWGVANYGYTF
>TRBJ1-1|TRBV10-3|once|TRBD1
TGTGCCATCACCCGGGACAGGGTGAACACTGAAGCTTTCTTT
CAITRDRVNTEAFF
>TRBJ2-5|TRBV2|NA|NA
TGTGCCAGCAGTGACAGGGGATTACAAGAGACCCAGTACTTC
CASSDRGLQETQYF